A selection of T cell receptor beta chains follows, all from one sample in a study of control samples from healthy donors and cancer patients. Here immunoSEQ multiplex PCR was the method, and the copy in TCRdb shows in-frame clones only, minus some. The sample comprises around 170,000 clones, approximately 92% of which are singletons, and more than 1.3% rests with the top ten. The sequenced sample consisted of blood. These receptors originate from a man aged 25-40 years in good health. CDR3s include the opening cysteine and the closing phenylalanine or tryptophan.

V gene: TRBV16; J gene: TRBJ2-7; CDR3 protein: CASSQTWTGGHEQYF
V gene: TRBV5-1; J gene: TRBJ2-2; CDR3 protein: CASSPETGDFTGELFF
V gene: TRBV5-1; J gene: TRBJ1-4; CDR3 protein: CASSLVSGVEKLFF
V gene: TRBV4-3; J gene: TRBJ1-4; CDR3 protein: CASSQDAGREKLFF
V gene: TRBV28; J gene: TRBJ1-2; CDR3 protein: CASSLRMDRGRLGYTF
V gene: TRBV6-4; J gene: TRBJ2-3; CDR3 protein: CASRPGSDTQYF
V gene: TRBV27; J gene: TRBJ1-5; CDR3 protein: CASSFRQGSQPQHF
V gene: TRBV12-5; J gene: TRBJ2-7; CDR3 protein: CASGLVLSGGTYEQYF
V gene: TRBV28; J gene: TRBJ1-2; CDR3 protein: CASSITTGGLGYTF
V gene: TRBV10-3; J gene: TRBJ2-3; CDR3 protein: CAITKTSGTDTQYF
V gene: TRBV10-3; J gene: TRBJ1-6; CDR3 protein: CAISGDKGGPIRNSPLHF
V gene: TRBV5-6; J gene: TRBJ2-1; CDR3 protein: CASSITSAEQFF
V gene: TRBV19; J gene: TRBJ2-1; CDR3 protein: CASSSTSSYNEQFF
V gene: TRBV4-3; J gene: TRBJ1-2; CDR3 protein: CASSPSTDYGYTF
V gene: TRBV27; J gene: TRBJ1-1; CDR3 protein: CASRTLTNTEAFF